These T cell receptor beta chains were read from a single sample in a study of blood T cell repertoires in COVID-19. The table came from immunoSEQ multiplex PCR; TCRdb's copy has only in-frame clones and leaves some out. Among over 150,000 clones listed, approximately 88% were seen once. Input material: peripheral blood. The origin of the receptors is a woman in her sixties with acute or convalescent COVID-19. Both conserved end residues are part of each CDR3. Fields, in order: D gene, V gene, clone size, J gene, CDR3 protein, CDR3 DNA. A D gene is named only where the DNA matches it firmly. Size is stated for part of the rows, as once, few or many counts, or as a class when the clone is expanded.

D gene: TRBD1
V gene: TRBV12-5
clone size: .
J gene: TRBJ1-2
CDR3 protein: CASGPRDRYGYTF
CDR3 DNA: TGTGCTAGTGGGCCGCGGGACAGATATGGCTACACCTTC

D gene: TRBD1
V gene: TRBV19
clone size: once
J gene: TRBJ2-7
CDR3 protein: CASSQGAEQYF
CDR3 DNA: TGTGCCAGTAGTCAGGGGGCCGAGCAGTACTTC

D gene: TRBD1
V gene: TRBV6-5
clone size: .
J gene: TRBJ1-5
CDR3 protein: CASSPYGTVQPQHF
CDR3 DNA: TGTGCCAGCAGTCCTTACGGGACAGTACAGCCCCAGCATTTT

D gene: TRBD1
V gene: TRBV2
clone size: .
J gene: TRBJ2-5
CDR3 protein: CASSPPGQGARETQYF
CDR3 DNA: TGTGCCAGCAGCCCCCCTGGGCAGGGGGCTCGAGAGACCCAGTACTTC

D gene: .
V gene: TRBV12-3/TRBV12-4
clone size: .
J gene: TRBJ2-1
CDR3 protein: CASSLEFEQFF
CDR3 DNA: TGTGCCAGCAGTTTGGAGTTTGAGCAGTTCTTC

D gene: TRBD1
V gene: TRBV7-2
clone size: .
J gene: TRBJ1-4
CDR3 protein: CASSLRDRAEKLFF
CDR3 DNA: TGTGCCAGCAGCCTCCGGGACAGGGCTGAAAAACTGTTTTTT

D gene: TRBD1
V gene: TRBV2
clone size: once
J gene: TRBJ2-2
CDR3 protein: CASRDRPNTGELFF
CDR3 DNA: TGTGCCAGCCGGGACAGGCCGAACACCGGGGAGCTGTTTTTT

D gene: TRBD1
V gene: TRBV18
clone size: .
J gene: TRBJ1-1
CDR3 protein: CASSPRQGGTEAFF
CDR3 DNA: TGTGCCAGCTCACCAAGACAGGGGGGCACTGAAGCTTTCTTT

D gene: .
V gene: TRBV6-4
clone size: .
J gene: TRBJ1-1
CDR3 protein: CASRASQVGTEAFF
CDR3 DNA: TGTGCCAGCAGGGCCTCCCAGGTAGGCACTGAAGCTTTCTTT

D gene: .
V gene: TRBV9
clone size: once
J gene: TRBJ1-1
CDR3 protein: CASSVAARGRTEAFF
CDR3 DNA: TGTGCCAGCAGCGTAGCTGCCCGGGGAAGGACTGAAGCTTTCTTT

D gene: .
V gene: TRBV4-2
clone size: .
J gene: TRBJ1-4
CDR3 protein: CASSQDKGATNEKLFF
CDR3 DNA: TGTGCCAGCAGCCAAGATAAAGGGGCAACTAATGAAAAACTGTTTTTT

D gene: .
V gene: TRBV3-1/TRBV3-2
clone size: once
J gene: TRBJ2-2
CDR3 protein: CASSHGAGTGELFF
CDR3 DNA: TGTGCCAGCAGCCATGGGGCAGGGACCGGGGAGCTGTTTTTT

D gene: TRBD1
V gene: TRBV18
clone size: .
J gene: TRBJ2-3
CDR3 protein: CASSLWTGEADTQYF
CDR3 DNA: TGTGCCAGCTCACTTTGGACAGGGGAGGCAGATACGCAGTATTTT

D gene: TRBD2
V gene: TRBV7-6
clone size: .
J gene: TRBJ2-7
CDR3 protein: CASSPLAGQAYEQYF
CDR3 DNA: TGTGCCAGCAGCCCATTAGCGGGTCAGGCCTACGAGCAGTACTTC

D gene: .
V gene: TRBV6-2/TRBV6-3
clone size: .
J gene: TRBJ2-3
CDR3 protein: CASSYSILARTDTQYF
CDR3 DNA: TGTGCCAGCAGTTACTCGATACTAGCTCGCACAGATACGCAGTATTTT

D gene: TRBD2
V gene: TRBV6-2/TRBV6-3
clone size: .
J gene: TRBJ2-5
CDR3 protein: CASSYGASGGTETQYF
CDR3 DNA: TGTGCCAGCAGTTACGGTGCTAGCGGGGGGACAGAGACCCAGTACTTC

D gene: .
V gene: TRBV5-1
clone size: .
J gene: TRBJ2-7
CDR3 protein: CASSLSPTEQYF
CDR3 DNA: TGCGCCAGCAGCCTTTCCCCTACCGAGCAGTACTTC

D gene: TRBD1
V gene: TRBV5-1
clone size: .
J gene: TRBJ2-2
CDR3 protein: CASTLFGTGATGELFF
CDR3 DNA: TGCGCCAGCACCCTTTTTGGCACAGGGGCTACCGGGGAGCTGTTTTTT

D gene: .
V gene: TRBV18
clone size: .
J gene: TRBJ2-2
CDR3 protein: CASSPTENTGELFF
CDR3 DNA: TGTGCCAGCTCACCAACTGAGAACACCGGGGAGCTGTTTTTT

D gene: .
V gene: TRBV18
clone size: .
J gene: TRBJ2-7
CDR3 protein: CASSPQRPPNSGSYEQYF
CDR3 DNA: TGTGCCAGCTCACCCCAGAGGCCCCCCAATTCTGGGTCCTACGAGCAGTACTTC

D gene: .
V gene: TRBV25-1
clone size: .
J gene: TRBJ1-2
CDR3 protein: CASSEPSDKNYGYTF
CDR3 DNA: TGTGCCAGCAGTGAACCCTCTGACAAGAACTATGGCTACACCTTC

D gene: TRBD2
V gene: TRBV7-2
clone size: .
J gene: TRBJ2-3
CDR3 protein: CASSRSAPLAGDTDTQYF
CDR3 DNA: TGTGCCAGCAGCCGTTCGGCGCCCTTAGCGGGGGACACAGATACGCAGTATTTT

D gene: .
V gene: TRBV5-1
clone size: .
J gene: TRBJ2-7
CDR3 protein: CASGPIQAPYSYEQYF
CDR3 DNA: TGCGCCAGCGGACCCATACAGGCCCCCTACTCCTACGAGCAGTACTTC

D gene: TRBD1
V gene: TRBV5-1
clone size: .
J gene: TRBJ1-2
CDR3 protein: CASSLAGTGAYGYTF
CDR3 DNA: TGCGCCAGCAGCTTGGCGGGGACAGGGGCCTATGGCTACACCTTC

D gene: .
V gene: TRBV6-1
clone size: .
J gene: TRBJ1-3
CDR3 protein: CASSDGSGRNTIYF
CDR3 DNA: TGTGCCAGCAGTGATGGATCGGGAAGAAACACCATATATTTT

D gene: .
V gene: TRBV30
clone size: .
J gene: TRBJ2-7
CDR3 protein: CAWSGERGSYEQYF
CDR3 DNA: TGTGCCTGGAGTGGGGAGAGAGGGTCCTACGAGCAGTACTTC

D gene: TRBD1
V gene: TRBV7-3
clone size: .
J gene: TRBJ2-1
CDR3 protein: CASSLQGVGYNEQFF
CDR3 DNA: TGTGCCAGCAGCTTACAGGGGGTCGGTTACAATGAGCAGTTCTTC

D gene: TRBD1
V gene: TRBV3-1/TRBV3-2
clone size: .
J gene: TRBJ2-3
CDR3 protein: CASNSPGTGEDTQYF
CDR3 DNA: TGTGCCAGCAACTCCCCCGGGACAGGGGAAGATACGCAGTATTTT